Shown below are 15 T cell receptor beta chains from a single sample sequenced in a study of T-cell reconstitution after alpha-beta-depleted transplantation in children. The authors prepared the TCRbeta library with unique molecular identifiers. TCRdb re-derived calls from the PCR reads in MiXCR, one entry per CDR3 protein. Among 350,000 to 450,000 distinct CDR3 sequences listed, around 21% were seen once. The sequenced sample was PBMCs from the stem cell graft donor, obtained from the stem cell graft. The source is a human donor who donated a stem cell graft to a child with acute myeloid leukemia.

This clonotype showed up just once. This may arise from a read error, as a much more abundant clone is one base away. The chain employs TRBV9 and TRBJ2-3; 7 bases agree with TRBD2. The CDR3 covers 16 residues. Germline-derived CDR1 and CDR2 are SGDLS and YYNGEE. The CDR3 DNA reads as TGTGCCAACAGCGTAGTGGCCCTAGCGGTCACAGATACGCAGTATTTT. Translation gives CANSVVALAVTDTQYF.

This clonotype was seen repeatedly, ten times or more. J is TRBJ1-6 and V is TRBV7-8, with D unclear. V was cut by 5 bases and J by 7 bases, with 15 bases left in between. This CDR3 region has 15 residues. Germline V gene data show CDR1 as SGHVS and CDR2 as FQNEAQ. The DNA of the CDR3 is TGTGCCAGCAGCACTAACGCAGAGCGAAATTCACCCCTCCACTTT. Protein: CASSTNAERNSPLHF.

The chain links TRBV11-3 to TRBJ2-1; 8 bases fit TRBD2. The J segment lost 10 bases and the V segment lost 2 bases, leaving 10 bases of the junction unmatched. Per germline, CDR1 SGHNT and CDR2 YENEEA. The CDR3 spans 15 residues. The DNA for the CDR3 is TGTGCCAGCAGCTTATCCGGGAGGGCCGAGGGCGAGCAGTTCTTC. Translation: CASSLSGRAEGEQFF.

The rearrangement uses TRBV24-1 and TRBJ2-3; D uncertain. Germline lookup yields CDR1 KGHDR and CDR2 SFDVKD. The CDR3 is 13 residues long. V was cut by 5 bases and J by 5 bases, with 10 bases left in between. The CDR3 DNA is TGTGCCACCAGTGTTAGGGCTTTAGATACGCAGTATTTT. It codes for CATSVRALDTQYF.

The V gene is TRBV7-2, the J gene TRBJ2-5; the D gene is possibly TRBD2 (5 bases). V was shortened by 5 bases and J by 2 bases, with 12 bases between the two germline ends. Germline CDR1 SGHTA, CDR2 FQGNSA. The CDR3 covers 14 residues. CDR3 sequence: CASSLDFGQETQYF. The DNA of the CDR3 is TGTGCCAGCAGCCTGGACTTCGGGCAAGAGACCCAGTACTTC.

The chain is built from TRBV5-1 and TRBJ1-1; D remains ambiguous. Trimming cost V 2 bases and J 3 bases, with 11 bases left between them. The CDR3 spans 14 residues. CDR1 and CDR2 (germline): SGHRS, YFSETQ. The CDR3 DNA reads TGCGCCAGCAGCTTAGAAGCCACCTACACTGAAGCTTTCTTT. As protein: CASSLEATYTEAFF. Full variable domain (remainder filled in from reference TRBV5-1 and TRBJ1-1): KAGVTQTPRYLIKTRGQQVTLSCSPISGHRSVSWYQQTPGQGLQFLFEYFSETQRNKGNFPGRFSGRQFSNSRSEMNVSTLELGDSALYLCASSLEATYTEAFFGQGTRLTVV.

This chain uses TRBV4-1 with TRBJ2-7, with 9 nucleotides matching TRBD2. With V trimmed by 3 bases and J by 0 bases, 6 bases remained unmatched. Germline V gene lookup returns CDR1 MGHRA and CDR2 YSYEKL. The CDR3 length is 16 residues. The CDR3, as DNA: TGCGCCAGCAGCCACCCCGTTAGCGGGAGCTCCTACGAGCAGTACTTC. It is translated as CASSHPVSGSSYEQYF.

This clonotype was seen a handful of times. The rearrangement links TRBV12-3 or TRBV12-4 to TRBJ1-4, with 9 bases matching TRBD1. The CDR3 has 15 amino acids. The J segment lost 5 bases and the V segment lost 6 bases, leaving 7 bases of the junction unmatched. The CDR3 nucleotides read TGTGCCAGCAGAGTAACAGGGGGCAGAAATGAAAAACTGTTTTTT. Its protein product is CASRVTGGRNEKLFF.

CDR3 DNA: TGTGCCAGCCTCTCGCTAGCGGGGGGATACAATGAGCAGTTCTTC. Translated, it gives CASLSLAGGYNEQFF. The chain employs TRBV12-3 or TRBV12-4 and TRBJ2-1; TRBD2 matches at 11 bases. This CDR3 is 15 amino acids long. J was trimmed by 4 bases and V by 8 bases; bases with no gene match: 7.

In this sample, this clonotype turned up a few times. In nucleotides, the CDR3 is TGTGCCAGCACCTTAACGGACATAAATAACGAGCAGTACTTC. Protein sequence: CASTLTDINNEQYF. The chain has TRBV12-3 or TRBV12-4 and TRBJ2-7; the D gene is possibly TRBD1 (5 bases). The CDR3 has 14 residues. The germline V and J ends were trimmed by 7 bases and 5 bases, with 18 bases remaining between them.

J is TRBJ1-5 and V is TRBV4-1; TRBD1 is a possible D gene (5 bases). Trimming cost V 0 bases and J 6 bases, with 15 bases left between them. CDR1 is MGHRA and CDR2 is YSYEKL in the germline V gene. There are 16 residues in the CDR3. The CDR3 protein is CASSQDPTGVGQPQHF. CDR3 nucleotide sequence: TGCGCCAGCAGCCAAGACCCAACAGGCGTGGGTCAGCCCCAGCATTTT.

This clonotype was seen repeatedly, ten times or more. The V gene is TRBV6-2 or TRBV6-3, the J gene TRBJ1-1; D is possibly TRBD1 (5 bases). The CDR3 covers 14 residues. Trimming removed 2 bases at V and 1 base at J, with 8 bases between. Germline V gene sequence: CDR1 MNHEY, CDR2 SVGEGT. In DNA form, the CDR3 reads TGTGCCAGCAGTTACGAGGGGCCGAACACTGAAGCTTTCTTT. As protein: CASSYEGPNTEAFF.

This clonotype was recorded at least ten times. V and J are TRBV9 and TRBJ2-7, with 8 bases identical to TRBD2. After removal of 1 base from V and 4 bases from J, the junction contained 1 base not matched to a gene. This CDR3 is built from 13 residues. Germline CDR1 is SGDLS and CDR2 is YYNGEE. The CDR3 nucleotides are TGTGCCAGCAGCGTACGGGGGGGGTACGAGCAGTACTTC. Protein product: CASSVRGGYEQYF.

This clonotype has ten or more counts. The chain carries TRBV7-2 and TRBJ2-3; D not certain. This CDR3 is 14 amino acids long. Trimming stripped 2 bases from V and 6 bases from J, with 12 bases between. CDR1 and CDR2 (germline): SGHTA, FQGNSA. CDR3 loop: CASSLTLLTDTQYF. Written as DNA, the CDR3 is TGTGCCAGCAGCTTAACCCTACTCACCGATACGCAGTATTTT.

The chain has TRBV9 and TRBJ2-1; D may match TRBD1 or TRBD2 (6 bases each). Germline V gene sequence: CDR1 SGDLS, CDR2 YYNGEE. The CDR3 runs 17 residues. Trimming removed 4 bases at V and 0 bases at J, with 17 bases between. The CDR3 region is CASSPIGGPSSYNEQFF. CDR3 in DNA: TGTGCCAGCAGCCCCATAGGGGGGCCCAGCTCCTACAATGAGCAGTTCTTC.